These T cell receptor beta chains were read from a single sample in a study of cytomegalovirus exposure and HLA in healthy donors. The method was immunoSEQ multiplex PCR; TCRdb's version includes in-frame clones alone and lacks a portion of them. The table shows around 150,000 clones, with 55% to 80% occurring only once. Sequencing input: PBMCs. These receptors originate from a woman younger than 35 in good health and CMV-seropositive. Each CDR3 is given with its conserved first and last residue. The order of the fields is CDR3 DNA, CDR3 protein, D gene, J gene, V gene, clone size. The D gene is left open where the match is weak. Part of the rows lack a size; the others show once, few, many or a class for expanded clones.

TGTGCCAGCAGTGGGGACAGAACGGGCTACACCTTC CASSGDRTGYTF TRBD1 TRBJ1-2 TRBV2 -
TGTGCCACCAGCAGTCAGACAGGGTACGAGCAGTACTTC CATSSQTGYEQYF TRBD1 TRBJ2-7 TRBV15 few
TGTGCCAGCAGCACGCAGGGTAATAATGAAAAACTGTTTTTT CASSTQGNNEKLFF - TRBJ1-4 TRBV7-9 few
TGTGCCAGCAGTCCGGGGACAAATAGGGAGACCCAGTACTTC CASSPGTNRETQYF - TRBJ2-5 TRBV2 -
TGTGCCAGCAGACCCGACAGGGCGCCGGCCTACGAGCAGTACTTC CASRPDRAPAYEQYF TRBD1 TRBJ2-7 TRBV6-5 few
TGTGCCAGCAGTGTTTCGGGGGAGGTCTACAATGAGCAGTTCTTC CASSVSGEVYNEQFF - TRBJ2-1 TRBV2 few
TGTGCCAGCAGTCCAACTCCGGGCGAGCAGTACTTC CASSPTPGEQYF - TRBJ2-7 TRBV2 -
TGCGCCGGCAGCTTCCGACCCACTAGCGCCCCCCAGGGAAGCTCCTACGAGCAGTACTTC CAGSFRPTSAPQGSSYEQYF TRBD2 TRBJ2-7 TRBV5-1 -
TGTGCCAGCAGGGCGGACACCATATATTTT CASRADTIYF - TRBJ1-3 TRBV28 -
TGTGCCAGCTGGTACAGGGAGTCTCATGGCTACACCTTC CASWYRESHGYTF - TRBJ1-2 TRBV28 -